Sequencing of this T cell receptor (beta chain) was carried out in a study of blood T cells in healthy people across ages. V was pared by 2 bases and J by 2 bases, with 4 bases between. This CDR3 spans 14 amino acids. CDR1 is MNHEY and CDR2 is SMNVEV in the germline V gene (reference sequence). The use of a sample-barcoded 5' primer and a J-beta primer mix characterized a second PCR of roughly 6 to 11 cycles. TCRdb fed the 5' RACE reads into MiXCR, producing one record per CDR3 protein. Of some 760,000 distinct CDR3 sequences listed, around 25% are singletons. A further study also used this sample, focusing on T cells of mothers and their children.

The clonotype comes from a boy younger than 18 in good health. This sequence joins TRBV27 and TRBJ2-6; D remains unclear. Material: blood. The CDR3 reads CASSLMTGANVLTF. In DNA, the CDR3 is TGTGCCAGCAGTTTAATGACTGGGGCCAACGTCCTGACTTTC.